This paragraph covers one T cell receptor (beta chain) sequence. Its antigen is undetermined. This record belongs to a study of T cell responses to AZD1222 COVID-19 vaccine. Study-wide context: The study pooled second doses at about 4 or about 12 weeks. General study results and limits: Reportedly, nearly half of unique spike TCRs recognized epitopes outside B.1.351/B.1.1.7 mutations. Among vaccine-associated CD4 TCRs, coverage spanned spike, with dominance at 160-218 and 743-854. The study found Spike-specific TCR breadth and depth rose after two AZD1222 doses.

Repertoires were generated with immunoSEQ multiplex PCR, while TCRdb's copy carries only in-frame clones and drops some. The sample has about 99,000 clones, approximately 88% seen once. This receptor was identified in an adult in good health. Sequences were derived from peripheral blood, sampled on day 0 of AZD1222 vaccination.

CDR3 nucleotide sequence: TGTGCCAGCAGTCCACTTACAGGGGGCGTTTTGGGCACCGGGGAGCTGTTTTTT. This translates into CASSPLTGGVLGTGELFF. The chain links TRBV28 to TRBJ2-2, with 9 bases aligning to TRBD1. V lost 5 bases and J lost 4; bases outside the gene matches: 14. Germline CDR1 is MDHEN and CDR2 is SYDVKM. The CDR3 has 18 residues.